This T cell receptor beta chain emerged from a study of blood T cell repertoires in COVID-19. Overall study: T cells, B-cell-depleted T cells, or PBMCs provided the cDNA or gDNA that served as material.

The CDR3 consists of 13 residues. The V and J ends lost 9 bases and 1 base respectively, with 10 bases between them. The germline gives CDR1 ENHRY, CDR2 SYGVKD. Authors' methods: The authors estimated nucleated cell counts from reference gene primer amplification. Profiling relied on immunoSEQ multiplex PCR, and the TCRdb table lists in-frame clones only, not all of them. V and J calls and clone size are those listed in that table; D and trimming were worked out from the DNA. Of around 70,000 clones in the sample, about 89% were seen once. This rearrangement joins TRBV10-3 to TRBJ1-5; perhaps TRBD1 as D (5 bases). Source material: peripheral blood. The TCR comes from a man aged 55-75 years with acute or convalescent COVID-19. CDR3 in DNA: TGTGCCATTGGGGGGGGGAGCAATCAGCCCCAGCATTTT. Translating it yields CAIGGGSNQPQHF.